The entry below describes one T cell receptor beta chain. This entry comes from a study of T cell responses to AZD1222 COVID-19 vaccine. The data were produced by immunoSEQ multiplex PCR, yet TCRdb's version contains in-frame clones alone and is incomplete. The sample lists around 150,000 clones, approximately 92% seen once, with about 3.3% in the top ten. Some second doses came at about 4 weeks and others at about 12 weeks; these were pooled. This TCR derives from an adult who received the AZD1222 COVID-19 vaccine. The sample was peripheral blood, taken 28 days after the second AZD1222 dose.

The CDR3 loop is CASKLGGGSYNEQFF. DNA of the CDR3: TGTGCCAGCAAGTTAGGAGGGGGCTCCTACAATGAGCAGTTCTTC. V and J are TRBV6-5 and TRBJ2-1; tentatively, D is TRBD1 or TRBD2 (6 bases each). CDR1 MNHEY and CDR2 SVGAGI come from the germline V gene. Trimming removed 7 bases at V and 0 bases at J, with 13 bases between. The CDR3 sequence is 15 residues long.